This T cell receptor beta chain was profiled in a study of preoperative IRX-2 immunotherapy in early breast cancer. Treatment specified: preoperative locoregional IRX-2 cytokine immunotherapy. Preoperative locoregional IRX-2 cytokine immunotherapy was tested in the phase Ib source study. Sequenced by immunoSEQ multiplex PCR; TCRdb stores in-frame clones only, minus some. The data contain more than 20,000 clones, approximately 84% of them singletons. Trimming cost V 4 bases and J 4 bases; bases outside gene matches: 5. Germline V gives CDR1 SGHNT, CDR2 YENEEA. CDR3 length: 15 residues. The sequence derives from a human donor with breast cancer. Source: lymph node tissue, taken before IRX-2 immunotherapy. This chain uses TRBV11-3 with TRBJ2-2, with 8 positions matching TRBD1. The CDR3 loop is CASSSDRAGTGELFF. The CDR3 DNA reads as TGTGCCAGCAGCTCGGACAGGGCCGGCACCGGGGAGCTGTTTTTT.